A single T cell receptor (beta chain) is shown here with its context. Its antigen is undetermined. Antigen-specific CD4+ T cells expanded by the ViraFEST assay with viral peptide pools were then sequenced. Researchers isolated CD4+ T cells once less than 13 days of culture had elapsed. The study found no prior SARS-CoV-2 infection in the vaccine recipients, who tested negative for nucleocapsid antibodies. Replacing half the medium with IL-2 medium was done on days 3 and 7. The CDR3 is 16 amino acids. Germline V CDR1 and CDR2: MNHEY, SVGAGI. V gave up 0 bases and J gave up 1 base, with 12 bases separating them. This specimen comes from a study of vaccination effects on CD4 cells after COVID-19. Study-wide points: Clones arising from infection and from vaccination showed marked clonal contraction late after vaccination.

Some clones are missing from TCRdb's copy, which holds only in-frame ones; the method was immunoSEQ multiplex PCR. The sample carries about 28,000 clones, about 80% recorded once. This receptor was taken from a human donor who received a COVID-19 vaccine. V is TRBV6-5 and J is TRBJ1-1, with D unclear. The sample in question was CD4+ T cells from PBMCs cultured with SARS-CoV-2 spike peptides, obtained before COVID-19 vaccination. CDR3 in amino acids: CASSYSSTTWNTEAFF. The DNA of the CDR3 is TGTGCCAGCAGTTACTCCTCAACGACATGGAACACTGAAGCTTTCTTT.